This is a list of T cell receptor beta chains from one sample in a study of shared clonotypes between healthy human individuals. The repertoire was sequenced with immunoSEQ multiplex PCR; TCRdb's copy has only in-frame clones and lacks some. The sample lists approximately 1,500,000 clones, 95% to 99% occurring once. The specimen sequenced was naive CD4+ T cells sorted from blood. These receptors all come from a man younger than 45 in good health. The CDR3 runs from the conserved cysteine through the conserved F or W. The D gene is left open where the match is weak. Where a row states a size, it is once, few, many or the class of an expanded clone; other rows omit it.

TRBD1 TRBJ2-7 once TRBV11-1 TGTGCCAGCTCCTTATACAGGGGCAGCTCCTACGAGCAGTACTTC CASSLYRGSSYEQYF
- TRBJ1-1 once TRBV7-9 TGTGCCAGCAGCTCAGGGGCGAGGAACACTGAAGCTTTCTTT CASSSGARNTEAFF
TRBD1 TRBJ2-7 - TRBV11-2 TGTGCCAGCAGCCCGCACCCCACAGGGGCCTACGAGCAGTACTTC CASSPHPTGAYEQYF
- TRBJ2-7 - TRBV28 TGTGCCAGCACCACTCGGACCTCCTACGAGCAGTACTTC CASTTRTSYEQYF
- TRBJ2-7 - TRBV10-3 TGTGCCATCAGTGAGCTGCAGGGACTGGGTGAGCAGTACTTC CAISELQGLGEQYF
- TRBJ2-4 - TRBV9 TGTGCCAGCGGTCCCAACCCAAACATTCAGTACTTC CASGPNPNIQYF
TRBD2 TRBJ2-7 - TRBV10-2 TGCGCCAGCAGTGAGTCCGGCCTTGGGAGCGGGAGGGACTACGAGCAGTACTTC CASSESGLGSGRDYEQYF
TRBD2 TRBJ2-1 - TRBV29-1 TGCAGCGCCAATCTCGCGGGAGGACGTCCGGGTAGGTACAATGAGCAGTTCTTC CSANLAGGRPGRYNEQFF
- TRBJ2-3 - TRBV9 TGTGCCAGCAGCGATTCAGGTCGGGGGTTGACAGATACGCAGTATTTT CASSDSGRGLTDTQYF
- TRBJ2-7 - TRBV7-3 TGTGCCAGCAGCTTAAATGATGGAGGGCGGGACGAGCAGTACTTC CASSLNDGGRDEQYF
- TRBJ2-2 - TRBV18 TGTGCCAGCTCACCAAAGATGGGTGATAACACCGGGGAGCTGTTTTTT CASSPKMGDNTGELFF
- TRBJ2-7 once TRBV7-7 TGTGCCAGCAACTTAGCCTACGGAGGCTACGAGCAGTACTTC CASNLAYGGYEQYF
TRBD1 TRBJ1-1 - TRBV5-1 TGCGCCAGCAGCAGAACAGGGGCGCAAACGGCGGCTTTCTTT CASSRTGAQTAAFF
TRBD2 TRBJ2-1 once TRBV7-9 TGTGCCAGCAGCCCGGGACTAGCGGGAGGAATTGGTAATGAGCAGTTCTTC CASSPGLAGGIGNEQFF
- TRBJ2-2 - TRBV28 TGTGCCAGCCAGGGGCCGAACACCGGGGAGCTGTTTTTT CASQGPNTGELFF
- TRBJ2-7 - TRBV11-2 TGTGCCAGCAGCCCTCAGACAGGTTACGAGCAGTACTTC CASSPQTGYEQYF
TRBD2 TRBJ2-1 - TRBV30 TGTGCCTGCGGTAAAGGGACTAGCGGGACTGGTTACAATGAGCAGTTCTTC CACGKGTSGTGYNEQFF
- TRBJ2-3 - TRBV27 TGTGCCAGCAGTTTTGGAATGGGGATCTCAGATACGCAGTATTTT CASSFGMGISDTQYF
- TRBJ1-5 - TRBV6-5 TGTGCCAGCAGTCTATCAGGGGCTAGCAATCAGCCCCAGCATTTT CASSLSGASNQPQHF
- TRBJ2-1 - TRBV5-1 TGCGCCAGCAGCCGAACTCTAGCGTCAACCTACAATGAGCAGTTCTTC CASSRTLASTYNEQFF
TRBD2 TRBJ2-7 - TRBV15 TGTGCCACCAGCAGAGTGCGACTAGCGGGAGTTACCGAGCAGTACTTC CATSRVRLAGVTEQYF
- TRBJ2-2 - TRBV27 TGTGCCAGCAGTACCAGGCCCTTTAGCGCCGGGGAGCTGTTTTTT CASSTRPFSAGELFF
- TRBJ2-5 - TRBV4-2 TGTGCCAGCAGCCAAGAAGGGGTAACGGAAGAGACCCAGTACTTC CASSQEGVTEETQYF
- TRBJ2-5 - TRBV18 TGTGCCAGCTCACCACCGAGTAGAGAGACCCAGTACTTC CASSPPSRETQYF
- TRBJ2-3 - TRBV21-1 TGTGCCAGCAGCGGCCCCCTCGAGCAGTATTTT CASSGPLEQYF
- TRBJ2-2 - TRBV29-1 TGCAGCGCTGTGCGGGATCCCGGGGAGCTGTTTTTT CSAVRDPGELFF
- TRBJ2-7 - TRBV30 TGTGCCTGGAGTGTAGGTGGGAGGGGGTCCTACGAGCAGTACTTC CAWSVGGRGSYEQYF
- TRBJ1-4 - TRBV7-2 TGTGCCAGCAGCTTAGTAGGGGCTTTGTGGGGGAGCGAAAAACTGTTTTTT CASSLVGALWGSEKLFF
- TRBJ2-5 - TRBV5-1 TGCGCCAGCAGCTCTCCCAGGGGGGCACAAGAGACCCAGTACTTC CASSSPRGAQETQYF
- TRBJ1-2 - TRBV7-9 TGTGCCAGCAGCTTAGCGATGGGAGCTAACTATGGCTACACCTTC CASSLAMGANYGYTF
- TRBJ2-3 - TRBV7-6 TGTGCCAGCAGCTTAACGGGTGACACAGATACGCAGTATTTT CASSLTGDTDTQYF